The 32 T cell receptor beta chains below come from one sample, sequenced in a study of T cells in women clearing cervical HPV infection. The table came from immunoSEQ multiplex PCR; TCRdb's copy has only in-frame clones and leaves some out. The table for this sample gives 25,000 to 35,000 clones. Sequencing was performed on blood buffy coat. Receptor source: a woman aged 18 to 75 with a cervical HPV16 infection that either progressed to CIN3+ or cleared (not recorded which).

On this clone itself: The read terminates 3 residues ahead of where the CDR3 ends, so the germline J gene completes it. The chain is built from TRBV10-3 and TRBJ1-5, with D possibly being TRBD1 (5 bases). V lost 3 bases and J lost 4, with 10 bases in between. CDR3 length: 14 amino acids. The germline gives CDR1 ENHRY, CDR2 SYGVKD. CDR3 DNA, as far as it was read: TGTGCCATCAGTGATAACCAGGGTAATCAGCCC. Translation gives CAISDNQGNQP. The CDR3 as a whole reads CAISDNQGNQPQHF.

Regarding this clone: The CDR3 end lies 3 residues beyond the end of the read and is filled in from the germline J gene. The chain joins TRBV30 to TRBJ1-1; D is perhaps TRBD1 (5 bases). Germline-derived CDR1 and CDR2 are GTSNPN and SVGIG (reference sequence). This CDR3 spans 12 amino acids. V lost 3 bases and J lost 4, with 9 bases in between. The sequenced CDR3 bases are TGTGCCTGGAGGCCCGGGGGCACTGAA. Protein sequence: CAWRPGGTE. The whole CDR3 protein reads CAWRPGGTEAFF.

In regard to this clone: The read falls 3 residues short of the CDR3 end, and the missing part is taken from the germline J gene. This rearrangement joins TRBV18 to TRBJ1-1, with 9 bases fitting TRBD1. The germline gives CDR1 KGHSH, CDR2 LQKENI. The V segment lost 2 bases and the J segment 0 bases; nucleotides outside the gene matches: 4. The CDR3 totals 16 residues. CDR3: CASSPGTGKMNTEAFF. CDR3 DNA, as far as it was read: TGTGCCAGCTCACCAGGGACAGGGAAAATGAACACTGAA. The variable domain in full, completed from reference TRBV18 and TRBJ1-1, reads NAGVMQNPRHLVRRRGQEARLRCSPMKGHSHVYWYRQLPEEGLKFMVYLQKENIIDESGMPKERFSAEFPKEGPSILRIQQVVRGDSAAYFCASSPGTGKMNTEAFFGQGTRLTVV.

With regard to this clone: The DNA ends 3 residues before the CDR3 does, and the rest of the CDR3 is filled in from the germline J gene. The V and J genes are TRBV4-1 and TRBJ1-1; TRBD1 is a possible D gene (5 bases). V lost 0 bases, J lost 3 bases, and 11 bases lay in between. Germline loops: CDR1 MGHRA, CDR2 YSYEKL. CDR3 length: 15 amino acids. CDR3 sequence: CASSQDPTADTEAFF. The CDR3 DNA, read in part, is TGCGCCAGCAGCCAAGATCCGACAGCCGACACTGAA.

This clone is identified as medium-sized from frequency. The read terminates 3 residues ahead of where the CDR3 ends, so the germline J gene completes it. This chain links TRBV18 with TRBJ1-2; 9 bases are shared with TRBD1. With V trimmed by 4 bases and J by 3 bases, 6 bases remained unmatched. The length of the CDR3 is 15 residues. Germline loops: CDR1 KGHSH, CDR2 LQKENI. The covered CDR3 bases are TGTGCCAGCTCACTCTTACAGGGGGCAGACTATGGC. This translates into CASSLLQGADYG. Given in full, the CDR3 is CASSLLQGADYGYTF. Looking up the rest from reference TRBV18 and TRBJ1-2 gives the full variable domain: NAGVMQNPRHLVRRRGQEARLRCSPMKGHSHVYWYRQLPEEGLKFMVYLQKENIIDESGMPKERFSAEFPKEGPSILRIQQVVRGDSAAYFCASSLLQGADYGYTFGSGTRLTVV.

Notes on this clone: The read gets to within 3 residues of the CDR3 end, and the germline J gene fills in the rest. The J gene is TRBJ2-2, the V gene TRBV5-1, with 10 bases matching TRBD2. Germline lookup yields CDR1 SGHRS and CDR2 YFSETQ. With V trimmed by 1 base and J by 3 bases, 9 bases remained unmatched. The CDR3 runs to 18 residues. This CDR3 reads CASSLIPSGRGDTGELFF. Partial CDR3 DNA: TGCGCCAGCAGCTTGATACCTAGCGGGAGAGGGGACACCGGGGAG.

Regarding this clone: The read halts 3 residues ahead of the CDR3 end, with the missing end drawn from the germline J gene. The V call is TRBV5-1, the J call TRBJ2-3; the D gene is possibly TRBD1 (5 bases). The germline gives CDR1 SGHRS, CDR2 YFSETQ. The length of the CDR3 is 15 residues. The CDR3 DNA, read in part, is TGCGCCAGCAGCTTGGATGACAGTGGGAATCAGCCG. This translates into CASSLDDSGNQP. The entire CDR3 protein is CASSLDDSGNQPQYF.

Comments on this clone: The observed sequence ends 3 residues before the CDR3 terminus, with the missing tail filled in from the germline J gene. This chain connects TRBV2 to TRBJ2-2, with 9 bases matching TRBD1. With 3 bases clipped from V and 6 bases from J, the junction kept 5 bases outside the gene matches. CDR1 is SNHLY and CDR2 is FYNNEI in the germline V gene. The CDR3 loop spans 15 amino acids. The CDR3 DNA, read in part, is TGTGCCAGCAGTGATACAGGGGGCAGGTCCGGGGAG. It is translated as CASSDTGGRSGE. The full CDR3 protein reads CASSDTGGRSGELFF.

The CDR3 DNA, read in part, is TGTGCCAGCAGCTTCGGTTCCTTTAGCTACAATGAG. Amino acid sequence: CASSFGSFSYNE. The entire CDR3 is CASSFGSFSYNEQFF. V gene TRBV11-2 combines with J gene TRBJ2-1; D is ambiguous. The read is 3 residues too short to cover the CDR3 end, so that end is filled in from the germline J gene. The CDR3 contains 15 residues. V lost 3 bases to trimming and J lost 3 bases, with 12 bases between them. From germline, CDR1 is SGHAT and CDR2 FQNNGV. Complete variable domain (other parts from reference TRBV11-2 and TRBJ2-1): EAGVAQSPRYKIIEKRQSVAFWCNPISGHATLYWYQQILGQGPKLLIQFQNNGVVDDSQLPKDRFSAERLKGVDSTLKIQPAKLEDSAVYLCASSFGSFSYNEQFFGPGTRLTVL.

For this clone: Sequencing ends 3 residues short of the CDR3 end; the germline J gene provides the rest. The V gene is TRBV6-2 or TRBV6-3, the J gene TRBJ1-2; D is perhaps TRBD1 (5 bases). V shed 4 bases and J shed 6 bases, with 9 bases lying between them. CDR1 and CDR2 (germline): MNHEY, SVGEGT. The CDR3 has 12 residues. The part of the CDR3 DNA that was read is TGTGCCAGCAGTTGGCAGGGCCATGGC. Translating gives CASSWQGHG. The whole CDR3 protein is CASSWQGHGYTF.

About this clone: The read ends 3 residues before the CDR3 terminus; that terminus is restored from the germline J gene. This chain uses TRBV6-1 with TRBJ1-4, with D maybe TRBD1 (6 bases). Germline CDR1 is MNHNS and CDR2 is SASEGT. Trimming cost V 2 bases and J 2 bases, with 9 bases left between them. This CDR3 region has 15 residues. The CDR3 loop reads CASSELRGTNEKLFF. The covered CDR3 bases are TGTGCCAGCAGTGAACTTAGGGGGACTAATGAAAAA.

In regard to this clone: The read ends 3 residues shy of where the CDR3 ends; the end is completed using the germline J gene. V gene TRBV7-9 combines with J gene TRBJ2-1; 7 bases agree with TRBD1. There are 11 residues in the CDR3. CDR1 is SEHNR, CDR2 FQNEAQ, per germline (reference sequence). Germline trimming cut 5 bases from V and 8 bases from J; bases unmatched to any gene: 0. CDR3 protein: CASSDRDEQFF. The sequenced part of the CDR3 DNA is TGTGCCAGCAGCGACAGGGATGAG.

A remark on this clone: The sequence runs out 3 residues before the end of the CDR3; the remainder is reconstructed from the germline J gene. This rearrangement joins TRBV6-2 or TRBV6-3 to TRBJ1-1, with D possibly being TRBD1 (6 bases). Per germline, CDR1 MNHEY and CDR2 SVGEGT. This CDR3 spans 16 amino acids. V was clipped by 2 bases and J by 3 bases, with 16 bases between them. The CDR3 region is CASSYARQAGDTEAFF. CDR3 DNA (partial): TGTGCCAGCAGTTACGCAAGACAGGCGGGGGACACTGAA.

Comments on this clone: Read sequence stops 3 residues before the CDR3 end, and the germline J gene provides the missing end. This sequence joins TRBV20-1 and TRBJ2-1, with 8 bases lining up with TRBD2. CDR3 length equals 14 residues. The ends lost 2 bases at V and 6 bases at J; junction bases unmatched: 6. CDR1 and CDR2 (germline): DFQATT, SNEGSKA (reference sequence). Incomplete CDR3 DNA: TGCAGTGCTAGAAGGACTAGCATGGCCAATGAG. This encodes CSARRTSMANE. The entire CDR3 reads CSARRTSMANEQFF.

Worth noting for this clone: The read comes to an end 3 residues before the CDR3 does, leaving the germline J gene to fill in the end. The chain has TRBV5-1 and TRBJ2-3; no clear D gene. The CDR3 extends over 15 amino acids. The germline V gene has CDR1 SGHRS and CDR2 YFSETQ. Between the trimmed V and J ends, which lost 5 bases and 2 bases, there was a span of 15 bases. The covered CDR3 bases are TGCGCCAGCAGGAGGTGGGCCAGTTCCACAGATACG. This encodes CASRRWASSTDT. The complete CDR3 sequence is CASRRWASSTDTQYF.

Of note for this clone: The read ends 3 residues shy of where the CDR3 ends; the end is completed using the germline J gene. V gene TRBV4-1 combines with J gene TRBJ2-7, with 9 bases aligning to TRBD1. V lost 0 bases to trimming and J lost 6 bases; unmatched junction nucleotides: 3. The CDR3 is made up of 14 amino acids. Germline V CDR1 and CDR2: MGHRA, YSYEKL. Incomplete CDR3 DNA: TGCGCCAGCAGCCAAGAGGGACAGGGAGGCGAG. Protein sequence: CASSQEGQGGE. In full, the CDR3 is CASSQEGQGGEQYF.

Note on this clone: The observed sequence ends 3 residues before the CDR3 terminus, with the missing tail filled in from the germline J gene. This sequence joins TRBV30 and TRBJ2-5; D might be TRBD2 (7 bases). This CDR3 has 14 amino acids. V was cut by 4 bases and J by 3 bases, with 15 bases left in between. Germline assignment: CDR1 GTSNPN and CDR2 SVGIG (reference sequence). The part of the CDR3 DNA that was read is TGTGCCTGGAACACAAGGGGGGGGGAAGAGACC. Encoded protein: CAWNTRGGEET. The CDR3 reads in full as CAWNTRGGEETQYF.

With respect to this clone: The DNA ends 3 residues before the CDR3 does, and the rest of the CDR3 is filled in from the germline J gene. The chain couples TRBV12-3 or TRBV12-4 to TRBJ2-7, with D possibly being TRBD2 (6 bases). V was shortened by 6 bases and J by 4 bases, with 10 bases between the two germline ends. The CDR3 is 12 residues long. The CDR3 bases that were read are TGTGCCAGCAGGGAGGGCGCGTACGAG. Amino acids: CASREGAYE. The entire CDR3 protein reads CASREGAYEQYF.

A note on this clone: Sequencing ends 3 residues short of the CDR3 end; the germline J gene provides the rest. The chain recombines TRBV5-1 with TRBJ2-3; 9 nucleotides line up with TRBD2. The V gene's germline CDR1 is SGHRS and CDR2 YFSETQ. This CDR3 contains 16 residues. Germline trimming cut 0 bases from V and 6 bases from J; bases unmatched to any gene: 8. CDR3 region: CASSLVPSGMTDTQYF. CDR3 DNA, as far as it was read: TGCGCCAGCAGCTTGGTCCCTAGCGGGATGACGGATACG. Combining the CDR3 with reference TRBV5-1 and TRBJ2-3 gives the whole variable domain KAGVTQTPRYLIKTRGQQVTLSCSPISGHRSVSWYQQTPGQGLQFLFEYFSETQRNKGNFPGRFSGRQFSNSRSEMNVSTLELGDSALYLCASSLVPSGMTDTQYFGPGTRLTVL.

A remark on this clone: The CDR3 end lies 3 residues beyond the end of the read and is filled in from the germline J gene. This rearrangement joins TRBV4-1 to TRBJ1-2; 9 bases are a match to TRBD1. V gave up 1 base and J gave up 2 bases; unmatched junction bases: 2. The CDR3 spans 15 residues. Germline assignment: CDR1 MGHRA and CDR2 YSYEKL. The CDR3 spells CASSQGQGGNYGYTF. Partial CDR3 DNA: TGCGCCAGCAGCCAAGGACAGGGGGGAAACTATGGC.

As concerns this clone: The CDR3 end is not reached by the read, which stops 3 residues before it; the germline J gene fills it in. The J gene is TRBJ1-2, the V gene TRBV30; 8 bases map to TRBD1. From germline, CDR1 is GTSNPN and CDR2 SVGIG (reference sequence). The CDR3 loop spans 14 amino acids. The V gene end was trimmed by 3 bases and the J gene end by 5 bases; junction bases not matched to a gene: 8. The CDR3 sequence: CAWRLTGAVYGYTF. Incomplete CDR3 DNA: TGTGCCTGGAGACTGACAGGGGCCGTATATGGC.

With regard to this clone: The CDR3 is cut off 3 residues early in the read; its end comes from the germline J gene. The V and J genes are TRBV4-1 and TRBJ1-5; 9 nucleotides align to TRBD1. Unmatched junction bases numbered 0, after V lost 1 base and J lost 2 bases. The CDR3 contains 15 residues. Germline CDR1 MGHRA, CDR2 YSYEKL. CDR3: CASSQGTGGNQPQHF. The part of the CDR3 DNA that was read is TGCGCCAGCAGCCAAGGGACAGGGGGCAATCAGCCC.

Note on this clone: Sequencing ends 3 residues short of the CDR3 end; the germline J gene provides the rest. The J gene is TRBJ2-5, the V gene TRBV12-3 or TRBV12-4; 8 nucleotides align to TRBD1. Trimming cost V 8 bases and J 5 bases; bases outside gene matches: 10. The CDR3 loop spans 14 amino acids. The CDR3 region is CASELQGAPETQYF. The CDR3 DNA, read in part, is TGTGCCAGCGAGCTTCAGGGGGCGCCGGAGACC.

To note about this clone: The read finishes 3 residues shy of the CDR3 end, and the germline J gene is used to complete it. The genes are TRBV30 and TRBJ2-2; TRBD2 agrees at 13 bases. V shed 3 bases and J 4 bases; nucleotides not matched to a gene: 2. Germline CDR1 reads GTSNPN; CDR2 reads SVGIG (reference sequence). This CDR3 is built from 15 residues. The sequenced CDR3 bases are TGTGCCTGGAGAAGACTAGCGGGGGGCACCGGGGAG. Encoded protein: CAWRRLAGGTGE. The complete CDR3 protein is CAWRRLAGGTGELFF.

Concerning this clone itself: The read terminates 3 residues before the CDR3 end, so the remaining end is supplied by the germline J gene. The chain couples TRBV4-1 to TRBJ2-7; the match to TRBD2 covers 7 bases. Germline V gives CDR1 MGHRA, CDR2 YSYEKL. The CDR3 contains 16 residues. With 1 base clipped from V and 0 bases from J, the junction kept 6 bases outside the gene matches. The DNA read from the CDR3 is TGCGCCAGCAGCCAAGCCCCCGGGACTAACTCCTACGAG. Amino acid sequence: CASSQAPGTNSYE. The CDR3 as a whole reads CASSQAPGTNSYEQYF.

Turning to this clone: The DNA ends 3 residues before the CDR3 does, and the rest of the CDR3 is filled in from the germline J gene. This sequence joins TRBV6-1 and TRBJ1-4; D might be TRBD1 (5 bases). V was shortened by 2 bases and J by 0 bases, with 13 bases between the two germline ends. CDR1 is MNHNS and CDR2 is SASEGT in the germline V gene. This CDR3 has 17 amino acids. The covered CDR3 bases are TGTGCCAGCAGTGAACCCAGGGTTTTTGCAACTAATGAAAAA. It specifies CASSEPRVFATNEK. The CDR3 as a whole reads CASSEPRVFATNEKLFF.

The CDR3 region is CASSLEGYNEKLFF. The covered CDR3 bases are TGTGCCAGCAGCTTAGAAGGGTATAATGAAAAA. The chain joins TRBV7-9 to TRBJ1-4; D remains unclear. The CDR3 end falls 3 residues outside the read, so it is completed with the germline J gene. V lost 1 base, J lost 4 bases, and 7 bases lay in between. This CDR3 has 14 amino acids. Germline V gives CDR1 SEHNR, CDR2 FQNEAQ (reference sequence).

The CDR3 region is CAWSVQISYEQYF. The part of the CDR3 DNA that was read is TGTGCCTGGAGTGTACAGATCTCCTACGAG. The chain links TRBV30 to TRBJ2-7; D not certain. Read sequence stops 3 residues before the CDR3 end, and the germline J gene provides the missing end. The CDR3 consists of 13 residues. The V gene lost 0 bases and the J gene lost 0 bases, with 6 bases spanning the gap. Germline assignment: CDR1 GTSNPN and CDR2 SVGIG (reference sequence).

As regards this clone: The read gets to within 3 residues of the CDR3 end, and the germline J gene fills in the rest. The V and J genes are TRBV6-2 or TRBV6-3 and TRBJ1-2, with D possibly being TRBD1 (5 bases). The CDR3 has 14 amino acids. Per germline, CDR1 MNHEY and CDR2 SVGEGT. CDR3 bases read: TGTGCCAGCAGTTCCTGGACACAAAGCGAGGGC. It specifies CASSSWTQSEG. The full-length CDR3 reads as CASSSWTQSEGYTF.

As for this clone: Read coverage stops 3 residues before the CDR3 terminus; the germline J gene supplies the remainder. The V and J genes are TRBV30 and TRBJ1-6, with 9 bases identical to TRBD1. CDR3 length: 15 residues. The ends lost 4 bases at V and 8 bases at J; junction bases unmatched: 9. Germline CDR1 and CDR2: GTSNPN and SVGIG (reference sequence). The CDR3 loop is CAWTLRDRDDSPLHF. The CDR3 DNA, read in part, is TGTGCCTGGACCCTCCGGGACAGGGATGATTCACCC.

For this clone: The CDR3 goes on 3 residues after the read ends, and that part is filled in from the germline J gene. The chain employs TRBV11-1 and TRBJ2-1; 7 nucleotides line up with TRBD2. The germline V gene encodes CDR1 SGHAT and CDR2 FQDESV (reference sequence). There are 15 residues in the CDR3. V shed 5 bases and J 2 bases; nucleotides not matched to a gene: 6. The CDR3 sequence is CASSRTGTTYNEQFF. The CDR3 DNA, read in part, is TGTGCCAGCAGCCGCACCGGGACTACCTACAATGAG.

Regarding this clone: The missing CDR3 end, 3 residues past where the read stops, is filled in from the germline J gene. The rearrangement uses TRBV5-3 and TRBJ2-5; D possibly corresponds to TRBD2 (6 bases). TRBV5-3 is classed as an ORF, of uncertain function. The CDR3 runs 15 residues. V dropped 2 bases and J dropped 5 bases, with 16 bases sitting between them. This chain's CDR3 is CARSFQGGVVETQYF. The CDR3 DNA, read in part, is TGTGCCAGAAGCTTCCAAGGAGGGGTTGTGGAGACC.